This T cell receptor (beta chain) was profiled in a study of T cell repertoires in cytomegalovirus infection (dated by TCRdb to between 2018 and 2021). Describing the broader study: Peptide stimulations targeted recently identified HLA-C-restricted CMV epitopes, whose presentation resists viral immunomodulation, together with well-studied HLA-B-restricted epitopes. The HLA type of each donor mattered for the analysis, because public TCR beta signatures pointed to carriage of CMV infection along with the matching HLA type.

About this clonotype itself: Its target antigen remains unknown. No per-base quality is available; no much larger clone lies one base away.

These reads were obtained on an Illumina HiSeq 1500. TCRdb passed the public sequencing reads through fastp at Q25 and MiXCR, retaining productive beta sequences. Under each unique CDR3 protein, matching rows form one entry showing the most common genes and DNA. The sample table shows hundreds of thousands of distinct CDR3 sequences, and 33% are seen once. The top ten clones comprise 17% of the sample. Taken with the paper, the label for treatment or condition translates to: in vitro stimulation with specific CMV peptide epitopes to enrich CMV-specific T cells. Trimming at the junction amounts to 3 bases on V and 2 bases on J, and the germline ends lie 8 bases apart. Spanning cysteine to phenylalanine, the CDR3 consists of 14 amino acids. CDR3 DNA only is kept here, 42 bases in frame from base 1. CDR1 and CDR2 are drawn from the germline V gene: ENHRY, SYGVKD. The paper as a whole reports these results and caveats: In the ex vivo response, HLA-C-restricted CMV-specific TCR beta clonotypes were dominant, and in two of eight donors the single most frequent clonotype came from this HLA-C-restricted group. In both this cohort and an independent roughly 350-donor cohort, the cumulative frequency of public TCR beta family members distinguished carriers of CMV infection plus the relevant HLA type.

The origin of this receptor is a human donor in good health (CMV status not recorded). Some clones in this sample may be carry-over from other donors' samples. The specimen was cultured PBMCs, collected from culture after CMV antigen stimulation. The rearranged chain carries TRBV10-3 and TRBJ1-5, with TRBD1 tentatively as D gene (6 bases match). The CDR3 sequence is CAISDTGRNQPQHF. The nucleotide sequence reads TGTGCCATCAGTGACACAGGGCGCAATCAGCCCCAGCATTTT.